Shown below are 8 T cell receptor beta chains from a single sample sequenced in a study of blood T cell repertoires in COVID-19. Profiled with immunoSEQ multiplex PCR; TCRdb holds only in-frame clones, not every one. The sample yields some 120,000 clones, 55% to 70% seen once. Sequencing input: peripheral blood. The receptors originated from a woman aged 70-85 years with acute or convalescent COVID-19.

The CDR3 here is CASSSAGGSVTDTQYF. CDR3 DNA: TGTGCCAGCAGCTCTGCAGGGGGTTCCGTCACAGATACGCAGTATTTT. V is TRBV5-4 and J is TRBJ2-3, with 7 bases identical to TRBD1. The CDR3 length is 16 residues. Germline CDR1 and CDR2: SGHNT and YYREEE (reference sequence). The V and J ends lost 3 bases and 2 bases, in that order; junction bases with no gene match: 9.

The rearrangement joins TRBV5-1 to TRBJ2-1, with 10 nucleotides matching TRBD2. Germline V gives CDR1 SGHRS, CDR2 YFSETQ. J gave up 4 bases and V 0 bases, and 1 base lay outside the gene matches. There are 15 residues in the CDR3. The CDR3 protein is CASSLEAGGYNEQFF. The CDR3 DNA reads as TGCGCCAGCAGCTTGGAAGCGGGGGGGTACAATGAGCAGTTCTTC.

This clone appeared a few times. This chain joins TRBV6-6 and TRBJ2-1, with D tentatively TRBD2 (6 bases). This CDR3 has 13 amino acids. Germline values: CDR1 MNHNY, CDR2 SVGAGI (reference sequence). Trimming shortened V by 6 bases and J by 3 bases, and 9 bases separated the two germline ends. The DNA of the CDR3 is TGTGCCAGCAGCACGACTAGCTACAATGAGCAGTTCTTC. Translating gives CASSTTSYNEQFF.

This rearrangement joins TRBV5-1 to TRBJ2-1; TRBD2 agrees at 10 bases. CDR1 and CDR2 from the germline V gene are SGHRS and YFSETQ. The CDR3 extends over 14 amino acids. Germline trimming cut 4 bases from V and 7 bases from J; bases unmatched to any gene: 5. CDR3 DNA: TGCGCCAGCAGCCCGGTAGCGGGGGGAAATGAGCAGTTCTTC. Amino acids: CASSPVAGGNEQFF.

The chain combines TRBV11-2 with TRBJ2-1, with 10 bases fitting TRBD2. J gave up 7 bases and V 0 bases, and 9 bases lay outside the gene matches. CDR1 is SGHAT and CDR2 is FQNNGV in the germline V gene. The CDR3 spans 17 residues. DNA for the CDR3: TGTGCCAGCAGCTTAGAGGCTAGCGGGAGTCTGGGGAATGAGCAGTTCTTC. It specifies CASSLEASGSLGNEQFF.

The sample holds a few counts of this clone. The rearrangement joins TRBV20-1 to TRBJ1-6; 7 positions agree with TRBD1. Germline V gives CDR1 DFQATT, CDR2 SNEGSKA (reference sequence). The CDR3 has 15 amino acids. The ends lost 3 bases at V and 8 bases at J; junction bases unmatched: 10. In DNA, the CDR3 is TGCAGTGCTAGTGCGGCCGGGACAGAACATTCACCCCTCCACTTT. Translating gives CSASAAGTEHSPLHF.

The chain carries TRBV7-2 and TRBJ2-2; maybe TRBD1 (5 bases). Trimming pared 1 base from V and 6 bases from J, leaving 9 bases between. Germline V gives CDR1 SGHTA, CDR2 FQGNSA. This CDR3 spans 14 amino acids. The DNA for the CDR3 is TGTGCCAGCAGCTTAGTCAGGGCGGCCGGGGAGCTGTTTTTT. It encodes CASSLVRAAGELFF.

The CDR3: CASSLTVTDTQYF. Written as DNA, the CDR3 is TGTGCCAGCAGTTTGACTGTCACAGATACGCAGTATTTT. This chain connects TRBV6-6 to TRBJ2-3; D unclear. Trimming removed 4 bases at V and 2 bases at J, with 7 bases between. The germline V gene has CDR1 MNHNY and CDR2 SVGAGI (reference sequence). This CDR3 region has 13 residues.